The 3 T cell receptor beta chains listed next were all sequenced from one sample in a study of identical twins. TCRdb ran MiXCR on the 5' RACE reads and lists one entry per CDR3 protein. Among some 710,000 distinct CDR3 sequences listed, around 6% were seen once. The sample taken for sequencing was naive T cells sorted from blood. These receptor sequences come from a man younger than 30 in good health.

This clonotype has only a few counts. The chain carries TRBV5-4 and TRBJ2-1; the match to TRBD2 covers 7 bases. This CDR3 contains 15 residues. Germline loops: CDR1 SGHNT, CDR2 YYREEE (reference sequence). V lost 1 base, J lost 5 bases, and 6 bases stayed unmatched. CDR3 protein: CASSLKAGIDNEQFF. The CDR3 nucleotides are TGTGCCAGCAGCTTGAAAGCGGGGATCGACAATGAGCAGTTCTTC.

The chain has TRBV20-1 and TRBJ2-1, with 11 bases that match TRBD2. Trimming took 3 bases from V and 7 from J; bases not matched to a gene: 8. Germline CDR1 reads DFQATT; CDR2 reads SNEGSKA (reference sequence). CDR3 length: 15 residues. CDR3 in amino acids: CSASFSGRGGNEQFF. The CDR3 nucleotides read TGCAGTGCTAGTTTTAGCGGGAGGGGGGGGAATGAGCAGTTCTTC.

This clonotype was recorded at least ten times. The gene calls are TRBV10-3 and TRBJ1-1; D ambiguous. The ends were cut back, 2 bases at V and 1 base at J, with 11 bases in the middle. Germline CDR1 reads ENHRY; CDR2 reads SYGVKD. CDR3 length: 15 residues. CDR3 bases: TGTGCCATCAGTGAGGGGAGCGGTGGGAACACTGAAGCTTTCTTT. This translates into CAISEGSGGNTEAFF.